What follows are 24 T cell receptor beta chains derived from one specimen sequenced in a study of cytomegalovirus exposure and HLA in healthy donors. The primer mix had 60 Vbeta and 13 Jbeta primers. TCRdb's copy holds only in-frame clones and misses some; the assay was immunoSEQ multiplex PCR. The table records 150,000 to 200,000 clones, roughly 70% of them present only once. Source material: PBMCs. The receptor source for this set is a male donor in good health and CMV-seronegative.

This clone was counted a few times. The genes are TRBV6-1 and TRBJ1-5; possible D gene TRBD1, 5 bases. Deletions cut 10 bases from V and 0 bases from J, with 13 bases between. Germline CDR1 and CDR2: MNHNS and SASEGT. This CDR3 has 14 amino acids. The CDR3 region has the DNA TGTGCCACCTCGACAGTTTATAGCAATCAGCCCCAGCATTTT. Its translation is CATSTVYSNQPQHF.

J is TRBJ2-3 and V is TRBV6-5; unclear D gene. Per germline, CDR1 MNHEY and CDR2 SVGAGI. This CDR3 comprises 13 residues. Trimming stripped 0 bases from V and 5 bases from J, with 6 bases between. In nucleotides, the CDR3 is TGTGCCAGCAGTTACTCTCGGGTAGATACGCAGTATTTT. It yields the protein CASSYSRVDTQYF.

The gene calls are TRBV5-5 and TRBJ2-1; unclear D gene. Trimming removed 3 bases from V and 2 bases from J, with 6 bases in between. Germline V gives CDR1 SGHKS, CDR2 YYEKEE (reference sequence). The CDR3 totals 13 residues. CDR3 nucleotides: TGTGCCAGCAGCTCCTCCGCCTACAATGAGCAGTTCTTC. This sequence encodes CASSSSAYNEQFF.

This clone was counted a single time. The chain has TRBV29-1 and TRBJ1-2, with 9 bases lining up with TRBD1. V gave up 6 bases and J gave up 6 bases; unmatched junction bases: 8. CDR3 length equals 13 residues. The germline CDR1 and CDR2 sequences are SQVTM and ANQGSEA. CDR3 nucleotides: TGCAGCGTGACATCCGGGACAGGGAATGGCTACACCTTC. Translated: CSVTSGTGNGYTF.

The rearrangement links TRBV4-1 to TRBJ2-7; 10 nucleotides agree with TRBD1. The CDR3 sequence is 15 residues long. Trimming removed 4 bases from V and 0 bases from J; junction bases left unmatched: 3. CDR1 is MGHRA, CDR2 YSYEKL, per germline. CDR3 protein: CASSPDRGVSYEQYF. The CDR3 coding sequence is TGCGCCAGCAGCCCGGACAGGGGGGTCTCCTACGAGCAGTACTTC.

The V call is TRBV6-6, the J call TRBJ2-1; the D gene is possibly TRBD2 (5 bases). CDR3 length: 12 residues. Germline V gene data show CDR1 as MNHNY and CDR2 as SVGAGI (reference sequence). The ends were cut back, 8 bases at V and 3 bases at J, with 8 bases in the middle. CDR3 protein: CASVRDYNEQFF. The CDR3 region has the DNA TGTGCCAGCGTGAGGGACTACAATGAGCAGTTCTTC.

This clone was seen a few times. V gene TRBV6-5 combines with J gene TRBJ2-7, with 10 bases aligning to TRBD2. J gave up 2 bases and V 5 bases, and 6 bases lay outside the gene matches. This CDR3 comprises 15 residues. Looked up from germline, CDR1 is MNHEY and CDR2 is SVGAGI. The CDR3 region is CASSRTSGDTYEQYF. The CDR3 DNA reads as TGTGCCAGCAGTCGGACTAGCGGCGATACCTACGAGCAGTACTTC.

The gene calls are TRBV25-1 and TRBJ1-2; D is possibly TRBD1 (5 bases). Trimming took off 4 bases at V and 4 bases at J, with 13 bases between the two ends. This CDR3 comprises 14 residues. Germline V gene lookup returns CDR1 MGHDK and CDR2 SYGVNS. CDR3 coding DNA: TGTGCCAGCAGTGCTCATGGGGGGGTCTATGGCTACACCTTC. Its protein product is CASSAHGGVYGYTF.

The chain carries TRBV6-1 and TRBJ1-2, with D possibly being TRBD1 (6 bases). The germline CDR1 and CDR2 sequences are MNHNS and SASEGT. This CDR3 contains 14 residues. The V and J ends lost 4 bases and 1 base respectively, with 10 bases between them. CDR3 nucleotides: TGTGCCAGCAGTGTCTACAGGGATAACTATGGCTACACCTTC. Translated, it gives CASSVYRDNYGYTF.

This chain connects TRBV18 to TRBJ1-5, with unresolved D. Germline V lookup: CDR1 KGHSH, CDR2 LQKENI. CDR3 length: 13 amino acids. Trimming pared 5 bases from V and 6 bases from J, leaving 11 bases between. CDR3 residues: CASSEAEGQPQHF. DNA for the CDR3: TGTGCCAGCTCAGAAGCGGAGGGTCAGCCCCAGCATTTT.

V gene TRBV27 combines with J gene TRBJ1-1; weak D call: TRBD1 (5 bases). The CDR3 length is 15 residues. CDR1 is MNHEY and CDR2 is SMNVEV in the germline V gene (reference sequence). V gave up 0 bases and J gave up 1 base, with 9 bases separating them. CDR3 DNA sequence: TGTGCCAGCAGTTTATCGGCCGGACAGAACACTGAAGCTTTCTTT. It specifies CASSLSAGQNTEAFF.

This clone was detected only a few times. V and J are TRBV30 and TRBJ1-1; D gene unclear. Deletions cut 1 base from V and 2 bases from J, with 8 bases between. CDR3 length: 13 amino acids. Per germline, CDR1 GTSNPN and CDR2 SVGIG (reference sequence). DNA of the CDR3: TGTGCCTGGAGTGGTAGCAGAAACACTGAAGCTTTCTTT. Translating gives CAWSGSRNTEAFF.

This chain joins TRBV27 and TRBJ2-3; 11 positions agree with TRBD2. The germline V gene has CDR1 MNHEY and CDR2 SMNVEV (reference sequence). The CDR3 contains 15 residues. J was trimmed by 3 bases and V by 4 bases; bases with no gene match: 3. CDR3 amino acids: CASSSSGRTTDTQYF. In nucleotides, the CDR3 is TGTGCCAGCAGTTCTAGCGGGAGGACGACAGATACGCAGTATTTT.

The chain links TRBV28 to TRBJ1-2, with D perhaps matching TRBD1 (5 bases). The length of the CDR3 is 14 residues. The germline V gene encodes CDR1 MDHEN and CDR2 SYDVKM. Trimming took off 8 bases at V and 4 bases at J, with 17 bases between the two ends. DNA for the CDR3: TGTGCCAGCGGAGGGGAGGAACCCTTCTATGGCTACACCTTC. Amino acids: CASGGEEPFYGYTF.

CDR3: CATFMEETQYF. DNA for the CDR3: TGTGCCACCTTCATGGAGGAGACCCAGTACTTC. The rearrangement links TRBV15 to TRBJ2-5; D is undetermined. This CDR3 has 11 residues. Germline V lookup: CDR1 LNHNV, CDR2 YYDKDF (reference sequence). V was trimmed by 8 bases and J by 5 bases, leaving 9 bases between them.

Note on this clone: The identical CDR3 is also encoded by other nucleotide sequences in the sample. The rearrangement joins TRBV15 to TRBJ2-7; possible D gene TRBD2, 5 bases. This CDR3 is 12 amino acids long. Trimming stripped 1 base from V and 4 bases from J, with 5 bases between. CDR1 LNHNV and CDR2 YYDKDF come from the germline V gene (reference sequence). The CDR3 is CATSRGTYEQYF. CDR3 coding DNA: TGTGCCACCAGCAGAGGGACTTACGAGCAGTACTTC.

This clone was counted once. This chain uses TRBV28 with TRBJ2-3, with D maybe TRBD2 (6 bases). Germline lookup yields CDR1 MDHEN and CDR2 SYDVKM. Trimming removed 4 bases at V and 1 base at J, with 12 bases between. The CDR3 runs to 15 residues. The CDR3 sequence is CASSSPGGGTDTQYF. As DNA, the CDR3 is TGTGCCAGCAGTTCCCCCGGCGGGGGCACAGATACGCAGTATTTT.

In its sample, this clone was seen a few times. The rearrangement uses TRBV19 and TRBJ2-1, with D possibly TRBD1 on 5 matching bases. The CDR3 loop spans 13 amino acids. The V gene lost 8 bases and the J gene lost 4 bases, with 12 bases spanning the gap. Germline CDR1 LNHDA, CDR2 SQIVND (reference sequence). CDR3 nucleotide sequence: TGTGCCAGTGCACCAGGGCCGTACAATGAGCAGTTCTTC. It encodes CASAPGPYNEQFF.

This clone was found a few times. The genes are TRBV6-6 and TRBJ1-5; D call uncertain. The germline V gene encodes CDR1 MNHNY and CDR2 SVGAGI (reference sequence). The length of the CDR3 is 13 residues. With 6 bases removed from V and 5 bases from J, the gap between germline ends came to 11 bases. DNA of the CDR3: TGTGCCAGCAGCATTACAACAGATCAGCCCCAGCATTTT. Translated, it gives CASSITTDQPQHF.

This chain joins TRBV4-1 and TRBJ2-2, with a tentative D call TRBD1 (6 bases). Germline values: CDR1 MGHRA, CDR2 YSYEKL. V was clipped by 2 bases and J by 3 bases, with 16 bases between them. The CDR3 runs 17 residues. The CDR3 DNA reads TGCGCCAGCAGCCAACTCTACAGGGTCTCGGACACCGGGGAGCTGTTTTTT. Its protein is CASSQLYRVSDTGELFF.

The chain recombines TRBV28 with TRBJ2-1, with a weak D call TRBD1 (6 bases). The V gene lost 7 bases and the J gene lost 9 bases, with 10 bases spanning the gap. Germline V gene data show CDR1 as MDHEN and CDR2 as SYDVKM. The CDR3 totals 11 residues. CDR3 in amino acids: CASIGGGEQFF. In nucleotides, the CDR3 is TGTGCCAGCATTGGGGGCGGTGAGCAGTTCTTC.

The J gene is TRBJ1-5, the V gene TRBV19, with 12 positions matching TRBD1. With V trimmed by 6 bases and J by 1 base, 10 bases remained unmatched. The CDR3 runs 18 residues. Germline values: CDR1 LNHDA, CDR2 SQIVND (reference sequence). The CDR3 protein is CASRPGQGALGSNQPQHF. The CDR3 coding sequence is TGTGCCAGTAGGCCGGGACAGGGGGCTCTAGGGAGCAATCAGCCCCAGCATTTT.

The chain joins TRBV9 to TRBJ2-3; 9 bases align to TRBD2. The germline V gene has CDR1 SGDLS and CDR2 YYNGEE. This CDR3 contains 16 residues. V lost 0 bases to trimming and J lost 9 bases; unmatched junction nucleotides: 11. Written as DNA, the CDR3 is TGTGCCAGCAGCGTAGAGGCGGGAGGGCCCCGGGGGACGCAGTATTTT. Translating gives CASSVEAGGPRGTQYF.

The chain recombines TRBV7-3 with TRBJ2-3; TRBD2 agrees at 9 bases. The germline V gene has CDR1 SGHTA and CDR2 FQGTGA. The CDR3 totals 14 residues. V shed 3 bases and J 3 bases; nucleotides not matched to a gene: 1. CDR3 sequence: CASSFSGGTDTQYF. In DNA form, the CDR3 reads TGTGCCAGCAGCTTCAGCGGGGGGACAGATACGCAGTATTTT. Filled out from reference TRBV7-3 and TRBJ2-3, the complete variable domain reads GAGVSQTPSNKVTEKGKYVELRCDPISGHTALYWYRQSLGQGPEFLIYFQGTGAADDSGLPNDRFFAVRPEGSVSTLKIQRTERGDSAVYLCASSFSGGTDTQYFGPGTRLTVL.